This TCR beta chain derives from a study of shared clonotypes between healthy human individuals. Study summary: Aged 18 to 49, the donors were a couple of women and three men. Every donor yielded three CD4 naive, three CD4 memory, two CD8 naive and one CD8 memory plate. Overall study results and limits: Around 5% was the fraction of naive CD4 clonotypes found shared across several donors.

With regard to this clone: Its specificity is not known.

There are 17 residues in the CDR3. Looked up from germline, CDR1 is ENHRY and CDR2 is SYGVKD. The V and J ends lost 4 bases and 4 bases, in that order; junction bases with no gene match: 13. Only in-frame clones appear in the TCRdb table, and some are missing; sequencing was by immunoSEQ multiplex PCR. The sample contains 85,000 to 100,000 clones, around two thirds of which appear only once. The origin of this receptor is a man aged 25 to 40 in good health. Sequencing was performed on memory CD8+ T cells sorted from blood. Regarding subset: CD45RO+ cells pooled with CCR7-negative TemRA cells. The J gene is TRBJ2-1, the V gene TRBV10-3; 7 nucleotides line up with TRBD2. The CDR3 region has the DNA TGTGCCATCAGTGGAGCCTGGTCCGCGGGAGCGTACAATGAGCAGTTCTTC. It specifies CAISGAWSAGAYNEQFF.